This TCR beta chain emerged from a study of blood T cells in healthy people across ages. Primers used in a second PCR of about 7 to 11 cycles were a sample-barcoded 5' primer and a J-beta primer mix. Each single sample gave us at least 2.5 million CDR3-containing paired-end reads. TCRdb reprocessed the 5' RACE reads with MiXCR, giving one entry per CDR3 protein. The sample contains hundreds of thousands of distinct CDR3 sequences, around three fifths of which appear only once. Germline V gene sequence: CDR1 SGHAT, CDR2 FQNNGV. The CDR3 is 16 residues long. With 1 base clipped from V and 6 bases from J, the junction kept 5 bases outside the gene matches.

This receptor was taken from a man between 60 and 75 years old in good health. The chain has TRBV11-2 and TRBJ2-1; 11 positions agree with TRBD2. The specimen was blood. CDR3 nucleotide sequence: TGTGCCAGCAGCTTAGTTAGCGGGGGGGCCGGCAATGAGCAGTTCTTC. As protein: CASSLVSGGAGNEQFF.